Listed below are T cell receptor beta chains from one sample, sequenced in a study of cytomegalovirus exposure and HLA in healthy donors. Using immunoSEQ multiplex PCR, the repertoire was profiled, and TCRdb retains in-frame clones only, with some absent. The sample lists roughly 200,000 clones; approximately 84% were seen once. The sequenced sample was PBMCs. Source of these receptors: a woman in her 40s in good health and CMV-seronegative. The CDR3 runs from the conserved cysteine through the conserved F or W. A D gene is named only where the DNA matches it firmly. The size entry is marked missing in some rows and otherwise reads once, few, many or a size class.

V gene	clone size	J gene	D gene	CDR3 protein	CDR3 DNA
TRBV5-1	NA	TRBJ2-5	NA	CASSLQLQETQYF	TGCGCCAGCAGCTTACAGCTCCAAGAGACCCAGTACTTC
TRBV6-4	NA	TRBJ1-1	TRBD1	CASSAHGGQAEAFF	TGTGCCAGCAGTGCCCACGGTGGACAGGCTGAAGCTTTCTTT
TRBV7-9	NA	TRBJ1-4	TRBD1	CASSRTTTGTINEKLFF	TGTGCCAGCAGCCGAACAACGACAGGGACGATCAATGAAAAACTGTTTTTT
TRBV13	NA	TRBJ1-4	NA	CASSLLGQGTTNEKLFF	TGTGCCAGCAGCTTGTTAGGGCAGGGGACAACTAATGAAAAACTGTTTTTT
TRBV4-3	NA	TRBJ1-6	TRBD1	CASSHGPPRTGENSPLHF	TGCGCCAGCAGCCACGGGCCCCCTCGGACAGGGGAAAATTCACCCCTCCACTTT
TRBV30	NA	TRBJ1-4	TRBD1	CAWRRQGGDEKLFF	TGTGCCTGGAGGCGACAGGGGGGGGATGAAAAACTGTTTTTT
TRBV7-2	NA	TRBJ2-1	NA	CASSLTRVPVTIGLFF	TGTGCCAGCAGCTTAACCAGGGTCCCCGTCACAATCGGGCTGTTCTTC
TRBV6-1	few	TRBJ2-2	NA	CASSDGTGMDTGELFF	TGTGCCAGCAGTGACGGAACAGGGATGGACACCGGGGAGCTGTTTTTT
TRBV6-1	NA	TRBJ1-1	NA	CASSRNLNTEAFF	TGTGCCAGCAGCAGAAATCTGAACACTGAAGCTTTCTTT
TRBV19	NA	TRBJ2-1	NA	CASSLNGLYNEQFF	TGTGCCAGTAGTTTAAACGGACTCTACAATGAGCAGTTCTTC
TRBV7-2	NA	TRBJ2-5	NA	CASSLGPGVQETQYF	TGTGCCAGCAGCTTAGGGCCAGGGGTTCAGGAGACCCAGTACTTC